Sequencing of this T cell receptor beta chain was carried out in a study of PD-1 blockade in mismatch repair-deficient tumors. Turning to the study itself: Patients had fewer than 15 mismatch repair-deficient cancer types and were previously treated and progressing.

Broader study findings: Rapid post-treatment expansion, then contraction, generally preceding radiologic response, marked tumor-resident clones.

A note on this clone: The antigen is undetermined.

PCR or immunohistochemistry showed mismatch repair deficiency in every enrolled patient. A few pembrolizumab responders had their TCRs sequenced. CDR1 is LNHDA and CDR2 is SQIVND in the germline V gene (reference sequence). The CDR3 is made up of 18 amino acids. With 3 bases clipped from V and 6 bases from J, the junction kept 9 bases outside the gene matches. Assay: immunoSEQ multiplex PCR; the TCRdb copy retains only in-frame clones and omits some. The table has about 68,000 clones, about 72% seen once. This sequence was found in an adult with mismatch repair-deficient cancer. The rearrangement joins TRBV19 to TRBJ2-2; 14 bases match TRBD2. The sequencing here drew on peripheral blood, taken 2 weeks after starting pembrolizumab. This CDR3 is CASSISLTSGRVAGELFF. Here the CDR3 DNA reads TGTGCCAGTAGTATCAGTTTGACTAGCGGGAGGGTGGCCGGGGAGCTGTTTTTT. Combining the CDR3 with reference TRBV19 and TRBJ2-2 gives the whole variable domain DGGITQSPKYLFRKEGQNVTLSCEQNLNHDAMYWYRQDPGQGLRLIYYSQIVNDFQKGDIAEGYSVSREKKESFPLTVTSAQKNPTAFYLCASSISLTSGRVAGELFFGEGSRLTVL.